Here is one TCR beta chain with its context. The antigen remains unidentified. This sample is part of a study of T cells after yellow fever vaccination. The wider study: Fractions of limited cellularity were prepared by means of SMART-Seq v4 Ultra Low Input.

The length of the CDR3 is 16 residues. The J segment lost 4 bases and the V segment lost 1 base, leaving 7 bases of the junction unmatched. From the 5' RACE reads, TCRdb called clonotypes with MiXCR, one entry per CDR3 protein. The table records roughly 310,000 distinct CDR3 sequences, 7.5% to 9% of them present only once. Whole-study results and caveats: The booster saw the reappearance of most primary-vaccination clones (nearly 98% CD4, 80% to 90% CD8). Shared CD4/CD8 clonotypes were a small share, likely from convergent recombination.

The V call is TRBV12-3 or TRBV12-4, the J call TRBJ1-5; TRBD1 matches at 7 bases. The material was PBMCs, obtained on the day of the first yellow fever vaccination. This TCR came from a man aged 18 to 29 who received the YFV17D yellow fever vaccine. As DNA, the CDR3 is TGTGCCAGCAGTTTAGGATCCGGGACAGAAAATCAGCCCCAGCATTTT. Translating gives CASSLGSGTENQPQHF.